Sequencing of this T cell receptor beta chain was carried out in a study of cytomegalovirus exposure and HLA in healthy donors. The CDR3 runs to 16 residues. Germline assignment: CDR1 LNHDA and CDR2 SQIVND (reference sequence). V shed 3 bases, J shed 8 bases, and the junction held 9 bases outside the gene matches. Primers included in the PCR were 60 Vbeta and 13 Jbeta primers. Assay used: immunoSEQ multiplex PCR; TCRdb lists only in-frame clones, some missing. The table lists around 190,000 clones, about 80% of them singletons. Specimen: PBMCs. The chain has TRBV19 and TRBJ2-1; 11 nucleotides align to TRBD2. The clonotype comes from a man aged 40-49 years in good health and CMV-seropositive. CDR3 loop: CASSIVHLAGGHEQFF. In DNA, the CDR3 is TGTGCCAGTAGTATTGTCCACCTAGCGGGAGGTCATGAGCAGTTCTTC.